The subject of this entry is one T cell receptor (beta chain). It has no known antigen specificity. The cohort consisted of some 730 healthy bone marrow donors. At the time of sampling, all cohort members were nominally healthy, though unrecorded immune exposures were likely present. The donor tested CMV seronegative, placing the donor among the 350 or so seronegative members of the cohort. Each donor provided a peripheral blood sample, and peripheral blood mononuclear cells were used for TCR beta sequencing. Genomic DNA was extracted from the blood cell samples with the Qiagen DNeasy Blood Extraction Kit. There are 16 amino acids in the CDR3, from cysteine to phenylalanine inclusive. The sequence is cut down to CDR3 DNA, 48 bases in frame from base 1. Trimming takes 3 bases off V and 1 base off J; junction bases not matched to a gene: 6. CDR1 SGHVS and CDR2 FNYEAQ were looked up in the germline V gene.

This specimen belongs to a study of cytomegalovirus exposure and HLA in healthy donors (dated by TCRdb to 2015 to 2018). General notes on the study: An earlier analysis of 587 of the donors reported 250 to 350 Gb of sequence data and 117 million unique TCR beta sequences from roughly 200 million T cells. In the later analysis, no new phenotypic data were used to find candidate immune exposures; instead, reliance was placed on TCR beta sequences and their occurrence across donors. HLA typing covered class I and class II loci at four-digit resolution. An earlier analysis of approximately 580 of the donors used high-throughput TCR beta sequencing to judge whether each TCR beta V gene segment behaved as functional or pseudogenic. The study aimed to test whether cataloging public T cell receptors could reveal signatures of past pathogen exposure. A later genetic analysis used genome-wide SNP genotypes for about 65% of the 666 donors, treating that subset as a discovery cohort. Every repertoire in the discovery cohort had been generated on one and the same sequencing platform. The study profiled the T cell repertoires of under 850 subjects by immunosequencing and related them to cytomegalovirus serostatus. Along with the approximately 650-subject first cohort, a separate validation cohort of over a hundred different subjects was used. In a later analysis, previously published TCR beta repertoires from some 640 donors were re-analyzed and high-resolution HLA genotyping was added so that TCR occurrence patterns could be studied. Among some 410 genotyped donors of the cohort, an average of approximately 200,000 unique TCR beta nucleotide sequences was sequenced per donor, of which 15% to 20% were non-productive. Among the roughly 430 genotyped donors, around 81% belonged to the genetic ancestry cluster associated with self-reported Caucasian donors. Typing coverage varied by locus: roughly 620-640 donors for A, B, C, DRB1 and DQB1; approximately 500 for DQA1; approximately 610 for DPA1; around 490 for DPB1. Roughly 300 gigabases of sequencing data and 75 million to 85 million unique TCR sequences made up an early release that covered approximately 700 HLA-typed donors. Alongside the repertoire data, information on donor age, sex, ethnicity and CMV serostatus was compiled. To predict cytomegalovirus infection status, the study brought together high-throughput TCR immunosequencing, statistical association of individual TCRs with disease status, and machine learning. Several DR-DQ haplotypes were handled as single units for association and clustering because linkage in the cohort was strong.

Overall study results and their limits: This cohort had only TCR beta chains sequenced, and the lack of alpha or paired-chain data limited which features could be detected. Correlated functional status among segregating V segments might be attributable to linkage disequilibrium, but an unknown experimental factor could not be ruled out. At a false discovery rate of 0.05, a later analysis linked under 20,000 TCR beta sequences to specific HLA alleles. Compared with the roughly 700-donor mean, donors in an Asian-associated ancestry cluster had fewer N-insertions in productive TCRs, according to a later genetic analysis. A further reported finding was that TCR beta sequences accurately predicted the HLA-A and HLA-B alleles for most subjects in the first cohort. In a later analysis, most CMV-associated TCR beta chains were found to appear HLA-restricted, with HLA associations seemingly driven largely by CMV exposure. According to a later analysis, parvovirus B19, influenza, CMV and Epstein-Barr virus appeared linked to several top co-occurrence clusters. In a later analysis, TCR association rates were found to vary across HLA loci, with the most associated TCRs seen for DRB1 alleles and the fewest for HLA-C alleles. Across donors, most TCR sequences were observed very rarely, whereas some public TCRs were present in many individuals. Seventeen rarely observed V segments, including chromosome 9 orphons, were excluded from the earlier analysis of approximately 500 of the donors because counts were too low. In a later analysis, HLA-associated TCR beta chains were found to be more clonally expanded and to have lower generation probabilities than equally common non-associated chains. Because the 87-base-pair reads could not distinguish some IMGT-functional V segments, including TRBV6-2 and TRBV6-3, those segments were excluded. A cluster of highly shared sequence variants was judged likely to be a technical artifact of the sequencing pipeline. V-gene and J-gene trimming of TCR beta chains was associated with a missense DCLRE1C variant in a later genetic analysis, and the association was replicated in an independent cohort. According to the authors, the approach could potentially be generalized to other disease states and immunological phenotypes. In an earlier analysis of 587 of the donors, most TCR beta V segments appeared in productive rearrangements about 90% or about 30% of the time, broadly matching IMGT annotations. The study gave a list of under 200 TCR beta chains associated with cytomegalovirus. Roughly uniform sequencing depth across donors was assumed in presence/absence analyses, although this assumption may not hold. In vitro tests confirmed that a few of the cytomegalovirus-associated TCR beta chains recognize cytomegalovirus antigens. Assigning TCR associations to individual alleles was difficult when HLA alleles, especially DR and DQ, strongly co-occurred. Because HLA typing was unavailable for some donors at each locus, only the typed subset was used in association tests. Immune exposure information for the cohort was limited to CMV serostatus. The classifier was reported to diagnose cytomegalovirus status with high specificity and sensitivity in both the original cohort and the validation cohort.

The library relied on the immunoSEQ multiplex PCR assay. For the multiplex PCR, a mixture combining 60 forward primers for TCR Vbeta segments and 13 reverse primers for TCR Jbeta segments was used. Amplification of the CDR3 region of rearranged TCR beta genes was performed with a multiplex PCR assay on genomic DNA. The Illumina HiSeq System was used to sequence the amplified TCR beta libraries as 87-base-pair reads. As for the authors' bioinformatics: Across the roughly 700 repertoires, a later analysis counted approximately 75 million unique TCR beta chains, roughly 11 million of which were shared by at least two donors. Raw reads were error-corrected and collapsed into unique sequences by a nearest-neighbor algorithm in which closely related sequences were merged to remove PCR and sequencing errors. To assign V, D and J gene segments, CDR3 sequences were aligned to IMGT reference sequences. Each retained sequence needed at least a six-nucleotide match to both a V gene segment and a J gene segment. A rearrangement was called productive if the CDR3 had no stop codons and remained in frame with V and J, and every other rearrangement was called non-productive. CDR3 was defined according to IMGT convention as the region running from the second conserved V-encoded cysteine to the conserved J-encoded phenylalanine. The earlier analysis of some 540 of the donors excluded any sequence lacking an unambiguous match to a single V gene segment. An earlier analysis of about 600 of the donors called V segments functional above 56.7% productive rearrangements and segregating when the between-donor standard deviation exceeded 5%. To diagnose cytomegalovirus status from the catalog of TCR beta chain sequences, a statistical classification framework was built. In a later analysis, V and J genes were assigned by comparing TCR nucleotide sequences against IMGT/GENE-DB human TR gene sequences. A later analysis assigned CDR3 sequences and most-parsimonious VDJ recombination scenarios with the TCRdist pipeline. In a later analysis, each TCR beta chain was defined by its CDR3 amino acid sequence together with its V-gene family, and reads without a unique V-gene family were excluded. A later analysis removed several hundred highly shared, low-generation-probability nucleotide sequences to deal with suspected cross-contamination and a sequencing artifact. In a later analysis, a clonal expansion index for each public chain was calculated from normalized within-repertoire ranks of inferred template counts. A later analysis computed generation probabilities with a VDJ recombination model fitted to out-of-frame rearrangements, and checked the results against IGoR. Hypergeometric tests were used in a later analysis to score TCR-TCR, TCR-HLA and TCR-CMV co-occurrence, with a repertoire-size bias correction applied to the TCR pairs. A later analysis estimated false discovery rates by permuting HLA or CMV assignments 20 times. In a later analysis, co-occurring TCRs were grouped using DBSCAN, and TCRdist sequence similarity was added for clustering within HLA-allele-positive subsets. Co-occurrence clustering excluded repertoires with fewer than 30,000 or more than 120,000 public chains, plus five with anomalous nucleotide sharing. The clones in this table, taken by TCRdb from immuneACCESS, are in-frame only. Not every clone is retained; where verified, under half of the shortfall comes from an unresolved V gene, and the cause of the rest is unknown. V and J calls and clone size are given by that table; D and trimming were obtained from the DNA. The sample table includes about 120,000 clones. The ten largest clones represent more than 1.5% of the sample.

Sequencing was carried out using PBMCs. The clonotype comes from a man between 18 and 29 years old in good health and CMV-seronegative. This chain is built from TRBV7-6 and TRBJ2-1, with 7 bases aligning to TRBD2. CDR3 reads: CASSLGGSSSYNEQFF. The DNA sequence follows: TGTGCCAGCAGCTTGGGCGGGAGTTCTTCCTACAATGAGCAGTTCTTC.